The clone carrying this T cell receptor (beta chain) was counted a few times. As handled by the study authors: Amplifying reference gene primers gave estimates of nucleated cell counts. TCRdb's table, derived via immunoSEQ multiplex PCR, lists solely in-frame clones and lacks some. The V and J calls and the clone size are those of that table, but D and trimming were determined from the DNA. The sample has about 250,000 clones, around four fifths seen once. This entry comes from a study of blood T cell repertoires in COVID-19. On the study more broadly: Researchers got acute and convalescent COVID-19 samples from the United States, Italy and Spain. From T cells, B-cell-depleted T cells, or PBMCs came the material, which was cDNA or gDNA.

The sequenced sample was peripheral blood. This receptor was taken from a woman aged 55-70 years with active or convalescent COVID-19.

The CDR3 DNA follows: TGTGCCAGCAGTTACTTTAGCGGGAGGGCCCACACCGGGGAGCTGTTTTTT. As protein: CASSYFSGRAHTGELFF. V is TRBV6-2 or TRBV6-3 and J is TRBJ2-2; 11 bases match TRBD2. V dropped 1 base and J dropped 3; count of bases not matched to a gene: 4. There are 17 residues in the CDR3. Germline loops: CDR1 MNHEY, CDR2 SVGEGT.